The rows below give T cell receptor beta chains drawn from one sample of a study of blood T cell repertoires in COVID-19. The protocol was immunoSEQ multiplex PCR, while the TCRdb copy is restricted to in-frame clones and leaves out a portion. This repertoire shows tens of thousands of clones, just under 90% found once; its top ten account for roughly 1.4%. Sequenced sample: peripheral blood. The receptors here all came from a man aged 60-69 years with acute or convalescent COVID-19. The CDR3 runs from the conserved cysteine through the conserved F or W. The D gene is left open where the match is weak. Some rows have no size entry. The others give once, few or many, or a class for an expanded clone.

D: .; length: 14; J: TRBJ2-1; size: once; V: TRBV19; DNA: TGTGCCAGTAGTATAGTAGACTTTAACAATGAGCAGTTCTTC; CDR3: CASSIVDFNNEQFF
D: .; length: 19; J: TRBJ2-3; size: .; V: TRBV7-2; DNA: TGTGCCAGCAGCTTAAGGGTTGCTGTGGGAGTCGGTATCACAGATACGCAGTATTTT; CDR3: CASSLRVAVGVGITDTQYF
D: .; length: 15; J: TRBJ1-6; size: .; V: TRBV19; DNA: TGTGCCAGCAGTCCCCAAAACTCCTATAATTCACCCCTCCACTTT; CDR3: CASSPQNSYNSPLHF
D: TRBD1; length: 15; J: TRBJ1-5; size: .; V: TRBV6-1; DNA: TGTGCCAGCAGTGAAATCGGGACAGTGCCTCAGCCCCAGCATTTT; CDR3: CASSEIGTVPQPQHF
D: TRBD1; length: 12; J: TRBJ1-6; size: .; V: TRBV3-1/TRBV3-2; DNA: TGTGCCAGCAGCTTTACAGGGGAACCCCTCCACTTT; CDR3: CASSFTGEPLHF
D: TRBD2; length: 15; J: TRBJ2-5; size: .; V: TRBV5-4; DNA: TGTGCCAGCGGCGAGGCTAGCGGAACCCAAGAGACCCAGTACTTC; CDR3: CASGEASGTQETQYF
D: .; length: 15; J: TRBJ1-5; size: .; V: TRBV28; DNA: TGTGCCAGCAGTCACTACAGGGTAAGCAATCAGCCCCAGCATTTT; CDR3: CASSHYRVSNQPQHF
D: .; length: 14; J: TRBJ2-5; size: .; V: TRBV24-1; DNA: TGTGCCACCAGTGACCGATACACGCAAGAGACCCAGTACTTC; CDR3: CATSDRYTQETQYF
D: .; length: 14; J: TRBJ2-5; size: .; V: TRBV9; DNA: TGTGCCAGCAGCGTAAGCGGGACATGGGAGACCCAGTACTTC; CDR3: CASSVSGTWETQYF
D: .; length: 14; J: TRBJ2-2; size: .; V: TRBV5-6; DNA: TGTGCCAGCAGGCGCGGGCTGGGGACCGGGGAGCTGTTTTTT; CDR3: CASRRGLGTGELFF
D: TRBD2; length: 18; J: TRBJ2-5; size: .; V: TRBV3-1/TRBV3-2; DNA: TGTGCCAGCAGCCCGGGACTAGCGGGAGGAAGCCACCAAGAGACCCAGTACTTC; CDR3: CASSPGLAGGSHQETQYF
D: TRBD2; length: 16; J: TRBJ2-2; size: .; V: TRBV19; DNA: TGTGCCAGTAGTTGGACTAGCGGGAGGAACACCGGGGAGCTGTTTTTT; CDR3: CASSWTSGRNTGELFF
D: TRBD1; length: 14; J: TRBJ2-7; size: .; V: TRBV6-6; DNA: TGTGCCGCTGTCTCGGGACAGGCATCGGCCGAGCAGTACTTC; CDR3: CAAVSGQASAEQYF
D: .; length: 13; J: TRBJ2-7; size: .; V: TRBV25-1; DNA: TGTGCCAGCAGTGAGGGGGCGCGGTACGAGCAGTACTTC; CDR3: CASSEGARYEQYF
D: TRBD1; length: 15; J: TRBJ2-1; size: once; V: TRBV7-2; DNA: TGTGCCAGCAGCGCCGGACAGGGGGGCAGAAATGAGCAGTTCTTC; CDR3: CASSAGQGGRNEQFF
D: TRBD1; length: 14; J: TRBJ1-4; size: .; V: TRBV7-2; DNA: TGTGCCAGCAGCTTAGGAAGGGACAGTGAAAAACTGTTTTTT; CDR3: CASSLGRDSEKLFF
D: .; length: 13; J: TRBJ2-5; size: .; V: TRBV5-1; DNA: TGCGCCAGCAGCTTAGGGGGGGCGGAGACCCAGTACTTC; CDR3: CASSLGGAETQYF
D: TRBD1; length: 15; J: TRBJ1-3; size: .; V: TRBV28; DNA: TGTGCCAGCACCCGGACAGGGGGCTCTGGAAACACCATATATTTT; CDR3: CASTRTGGSGNTIYF
D: .; length: 16; J: TRBJ1-4; size: .; V: TRBV28; DNA: TGTGCCAGCAGCCGCGGTAGAGGCGGGGCTAATGAAAAACTGTTTTTT; CDR3: CASSRGRGGANEKLFF
D: .; length: 16; J: TRBJ1-1; size: .; V: TRBV3-1/TRBV3-2; DNA: TGTGCCAGCAGCCAAGATCAACCAGACCAGGTCGCTGAAGCTTTCTTT; CDR3: CASSQDQPDQVAEAFF
D: TRBD2; length: 14; J: TRBJ2-2; size: .; V: TRBV6-5; DNA: TGTGCCAGCAGTACCGGACTAGCCGCCGGGGAGCTGTTTTTT; CDR3: CASSTGLAAGELFF
D: .; length: 17; J: TRBJ1-6; size: .; V: TRBV7-9; DNA: TGTGCCAGCAGCTTAGATCAGGGGATCTCCTATAATTCACCCCTCCACTTT; CDR3: CASSLDQGISYNSPLHF
D: .; length: 15; J: TRBJ2-1; size: .; V: TRBV27; DNA: TGTGCCAGCAGCAGCGCAGAGATAACGGTGGGTGAGCAGTTCTTC; CDR3: CASSSAEITVGEQFF
D: .; length: 15; J: TRBJ2-7; size: once; V: TRBV28; DNA: TGTGCCAGCAGTTTAGGCGGCAGGGCAAAGAACGAGCAGTACTTC; CDR3: CASSLGGRAKNEQYF
D: TRBD2; length: 16; J: TRBJ2-7; size: .; V: TRBV19; DNA: TGTGCCAGTAGATCCTCGGGGGGTGGGCCTGTCTACGAGCAGTACTTC; CDR3: CASRSSGGGPVYEQYF
D: .; length: 16; J: TRBJ1-5; size: .; V: TRBV19; DNA: TGTGCCAGTAGACCGGGACGGGGGTATAGCAATCAGCCCCAGCATTTT; CDR3: CASRPGRGYSNQPQHF
D: TRBD1; length: 14; J: TRBJ1-4; size: .; V: TRBV4-1; DNA: TGCGCCAGCAGCTTTGGGACAGCTAATGAAAAACTGTTTTTT; CDR3: CASSFGTANEKLFF
D: TRBD1; length: 17; J: TRBJ1-3; size: .; V: TRBV7-9; DNA: TGTGCCAGCAGCCCCCGACAGGGGCAGAGCTCTGGAAACACCATATATTTT; CDR3: CASSPRQGQSSGNTIYF
D: .; length: 14; J: TRBJ2-5; size: .; V: TRBV11-3; DNA: TGTGCCAGCAGCTTAGGGGGAGGTAGAGAGACCCAGTACTTC; CDR3: CASSLGGGRETQYF
D: .; length: 15; J: TRBJ1-6; size: .; V: TRBV19; DNA: TGTGCCACTCAGGACAGAGGATCCTATAATTCACCCCTCCACTTT; CDR3: CATQDRGSYNSPLHF
D: .; length: 17; J: TRBJ2-5; size: .; V: TRBV4-2; DNA: TGTGCCAGCAGCCTGAGGGGGGGGTCCGGGTCCGAGGGGACCCAGTACTTC; CDR3: CASSLRGGSGSEGTQYF
D: .; length: 14; J: TRBJ1-2; size: .; V: TRBV14; DNA: TGTGCCAGCTCCGAGGGAGGGGCTGGCTATGGCTACACCTTC; CDR3: CASSEGGAGYGYTF
D: .; length: 13; J: TRBJ1-1; size: .; V: TRBV6-5; DNA: TGTGCCAGCACCAACCCAGGGCGGCCTGAAGCTTTCTTT; CDR3: CASTNPGRPEAFF
D: TRBD1; length: 15; J: TRBJ1-2; size: few; V: TRBV28; DNA: TGTGCCAGCACCTTGAACAGGGGGGGCCTGTGGGGCTACACCTTC; CDR3: CASTLNRGGLWGYTF
D: .; length: 11; J: TRBJ2-7; size: .; V: TRBV10-3; DNA: TGTGCCATCAGTGATAGAAACGAGCAGTACTTC; CDR3: CAISDRNEQYF
D: .; length: 16; J: TRBJ1-3; size: .; V: TRBV30; DNA: TGTGCCTGGAGTCAGGGTGCAGCCTTCTCTGGAAACACCATATATTTT; CDR3: CAWSQGAAFSGNTIYF
D: .; length: 18; J: TRBJ1-4; size: .; V: TRBV6-2/TRBV6-3; DNA: TGTGCCAGCAGTTACTCGTTTTTTGGTTACGGAGTTAATGAAAAACTGTTTTTT; CDR3: CASSYSFFGYGVNEKLFF
D: .; length: 11; J: TRBJ2-1; size: .; V: TRBV28; DNA: TGTGCCAGCAAGGGGTACAATGAGCAGTTCTTC; CDR3: CASKGYNEQFF
D: .; length: 12; J: TRBJ1-2; size: .; V: TRBV7-2; DNA: TGTGCCAGCAGCCCAGCCGACAGCGGCTACACCTTC; CDR3: CASSPADSGYTF
D: .; length: 14; J: TRBJ1-1; size: once; V: TRBV9; DNA: TGTGCCAGCAGCCCCAGACACCCCGGGTGGGAGGCTTTCTTT; CDR3: CASSPRHPGWEAFF
D: .; length: 11; J: TRBJ2-5; size: .; V: TRBV20-1; DNA: TGCAGGGGACAACGGCAAGAGACCCAGTACTTC; CDR3: CRGQRQETQYF
D: .; length: 12; J: TRBJ1-4; size: once; V: TRBV7-2; DNA: TGTGCCAGCAGCTTACTTGGGGGGGAACTGTTTTTT; CDR3: CASSLLGGELFF
D: TRBD1; length: 16; J: TRBJ1-1; size: .; V: TRBV4-3; DNA: TGCGCCAGCAGCCAAGCCTTGGTACAGGGGGACACTGAAGCTTTCTTT; CDR3: CASSQALVQGDTEAFF
D: .; length: 13; J: TRBJ2-5; size: .; V: TRBV5-1; DNA: TGCGCCAGCAGCCGCGGACAGCAAGAGACCCAGTACTTC; CDR3: CASSRGQQETQYF
D: .; length: 14; J: TRBJ1-2; size: few; V: TRBV15; DNA: TGTGCCACCAGCAGAGATAGAACAGGGCACGCCTACACCTTC; CDR3: CATSRDRTGHAYTF
D: .; length: 14; J: TRBJ1-1; size: .; V: TRBV7-6; DNA: TGTGCCAGCAGCATCGGACAATGGAACACTGAAGCTTTCTTT; CDR3: CASSIGQWNTEAFF
D: TRBD1; length: 15; J: TRBJ2-7; size: .; V: TRBV7-9; DNA: TGTGCCAGCAGCTGGGGACAGGGAGAGGAAGACGAGCAGTACTTC; CDR3: CASSWGQGEEDEQYF
D: .; length: 13; J: TRBJ1-4; size: .; V: TRBV3-1/TRBV3-2; DNA: TGTGCCAGCAGCCGGGGAGGTATGGGAAAACTGTTTTTT; CDR3: CASSRGGMGKLFF
D: TRBD2; length: 16; J: TRBJ2-1; size: .; V: TRBV5-6; DNA: TGTGCCAGCAGCTTGGCCGCGGGAGTAGGTCACAATGAGCAGTTCTTC; CDR3: CASSLAAGVGHNEQFF
D: .; length: 13; J: TRBJ2-3; size: .; V: TRBV29-1; DNA: TGCAGCGTTGCGGCAGGGAATGGGGATACGCAGTATTTT; CDR3: CSVAAGNGDTQYF
D: .; length: 14; J: TRBJ1-6; size: .; V: TRBV5-1; DNA: TGCGCCAGCAGCCCCGGGACTGACTCGGGACGCCTCCACTTT; CDR3: CASSPGTDSGRLHF
D: TRBD2; length: 18; J: TRBJ2-7; size: .; V: TRBV5-1; DNA: TGCGCCAGCAGCTTGGGAGGGACTAGCGGAACTAAATCCTACGAGCAGTACTTC; CDR3: CASSLGGTSGTKSYEQYF
D: TRBD1; length: 16; J: TRBJ1-3; size: few; V: TRBV5-4; DNA: TGTGCCAGCAGCCCACGATTAGGGACAGCTGGAAACACCATATATTTT; CDR3: CASSPRLGTAGNTIYF
D: TRBD1; length: 17; J: TRBJ2-7; size: .; V: TRBV6-2/TRBV6-3; DNA: TGTGCCAGCAGTTACCGGAACAGGGGGCACCTTGGGTACGAGCAGTACTTC; CDR3: CASSYRNRGHLGYEQYF
D: .; length: 14; J: TRBJ2-4; size: .; V: TRBV7-9; DNA: TGTGCCAGCGTCGGGGGGCGAGCCAAAAACATTCAGTACTTC; CDR3: CASVGGRAKNIQYF
D: .; length: 13; J: TRBJ2-7; size: few; V: TRBV14; DNA: TGTGCCAGCAGCCCCTTGGCGGGGATGGAGCAGTACTTC; CDR3: CASSPLAGMEQYF
D: .; length: 14; J: TRBJ1-6; size: .; V: TRBV10-3; DNA: TGTGCCATCTCTCAAACAGGGTATAATTCACCCCTCCACTTT; CDR3: CAISQTGYNSPLHF
D: TRBD1; length: 13; J: TRBJ1-1; size: .; V: TRBV16; DNA: TGTGCCAGCAGCCTGGGACAGTACACTGAAGCTTTCTTT; CDR3: CASSLGQYTEAFF
D: TRBD2; length: 17; J: TRBJ2-7; size: .; V: TRBV15; DNA: TGTGCCACCAGCCGACCGCCGGGCAGCGGGAGGGCTTACGAGCAGTACTTC; CDR3: CATSRPPGSGRAYEQYF
D: .; length: 15; J: TRBJ1-4; size: .; V: TRBV19; DNA: TGTGCCAGTAGTATGGGTGGAAGGGGCCTTGAAAAACTGTTTTTT; CDR3: CASSMGGRGLEKLFF